The clone carrying this T cell receptor (beta chain) occurred once. No antigen is known for it. The sample contains more than one DNA sequence encoding this CDR3. This entry is derived from a study of cytomegalovirus exposure and HLA in healthy donors. Study results and caveats: TCR beta V segments were, for the most part, productive about 87% or about 30% of the time in an earlier analysis.

The ends lost 0 bases at V and 6 bases at J; junction bases unmatched: 1. The CDR3 length is 13 residues. From germline, CDR1 is ENHRY and CDR2 SYGVKD. PCR involved 60 Vbeta and 13 Jbeta primers. Clones were read by immunoSEQ multiplex PCR, and TCRdb kept only the in-frame ones, dropping some. Of about 150,000 clones listed, about 84% were seen once; the top ten hold 1% to 1.5%. The sequence came from a man between 50 and 59 years old in good health and CMV-seropositive. Sequencing was performed on PBMCs. J is TRBJ1-2 and V is TRBV10-3; 7 positions agree with TRBD1. CDR3 in DNA: TGTGCCATCAGTGAGTCCACAGGGGATGGCTACACCTTC. Amino acids: CAISESTGDGYTF.